This T cell receptor (beta chain) stems from a study of CD8 T cells in ankylosing spondylitis. Whole-study findings and limits: Eight highly homologous variants formed a TCR beta motif that appeared characteristic of ankylosing spondylitis blood.

The V gene lost 1 base and the J gene lost 4 bases, with 11 bases spanning the gap. CDR1 and CDR2 (germline): SGHRS, YFSETQ. The CDR3 has 14 residues. TCRdb itself ran the 5' RACE reads through MiXCR, one entry per CDR3 protein. The table records approximately 440,000 distinct CDR3 sequences, roughly 15% of them present only once. This clonotype has a count of ten or more. Its matching antigen is unknown. The sequencing sample was made of blood, either unsorted or a sorted T cell fraction (not recorded which). The rearrangement joins TRBV5-1 to TRBJ1-2; D not resolved. The sequence derives from a male donor with ankylosing spondylitis. Here the CDR3 DNA reads TGCGCCAGCAGCTTGCGCGGTCAACTCTATGGCTACACCTTC. The encoded protein is CASSLRGQLYGYTF.